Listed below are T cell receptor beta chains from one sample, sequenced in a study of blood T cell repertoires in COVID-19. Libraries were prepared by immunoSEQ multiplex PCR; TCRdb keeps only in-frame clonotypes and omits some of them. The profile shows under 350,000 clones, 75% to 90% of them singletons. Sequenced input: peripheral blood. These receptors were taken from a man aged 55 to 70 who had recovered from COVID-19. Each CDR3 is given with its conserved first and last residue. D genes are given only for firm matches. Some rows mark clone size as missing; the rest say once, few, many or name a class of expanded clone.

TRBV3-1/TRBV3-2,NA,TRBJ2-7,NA,TGTGCCAGCAGCCAAGATCCTCGCGGGATCTCCTACGAGCAGTACTTC,CASSQDPRGISYEQYF
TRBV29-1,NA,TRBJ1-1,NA,TGCAGCGTTGCCGACTCCATGCTAACGATGAACACTGAAGCTTTCTTT,CSVADSMLTMNTEAFF
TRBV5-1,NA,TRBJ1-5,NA,TGCGCCAGCAGCTTGGAGGCTTCTTCGGGGCAGCCCCAGCATTTT,CASSLEASSGQPQHF
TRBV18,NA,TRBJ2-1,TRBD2,TGTGCCAGCTCACCACTCCGGACTAGCGGGGGGGGAAACAATGAGCAGTTCTTC,CASSPLRTSGGGNNEQFF
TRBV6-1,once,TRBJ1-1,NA,TGTGCCAGCAGTGAACCGCAGGCAAGGTACACTGAAGCTTTCTTT,CASSEPQARYTEAFF
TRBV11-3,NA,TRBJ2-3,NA,TGTGCCAGCAGCCCCGGACAGTCTAGCACAGATACGCAGTATTTT,CASSPGQSSTDTQYF
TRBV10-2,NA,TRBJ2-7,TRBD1,TGCGCCAGCAGTGAGAAGGGGGCAGGGGTCGAGCAGTACTTC,CASSEKGAGVEQYF
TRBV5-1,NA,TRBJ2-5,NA,TGCGCCAGCAGTGAAGGGGGATGGGAGACCCAGTACTTC,CASSEGGWETQYF
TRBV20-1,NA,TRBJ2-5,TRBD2,TGCAGTGCTAGTTCGGGGGGAATAGGGGAGACCCAGTACTTC,CSASSGGIGETQYF
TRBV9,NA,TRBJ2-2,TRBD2,TGTGCCAGCAGCTTAGGACTAGCAGTGAACACCGGGGAGCTGTTTTTT,CASSLGLAVNTGELFF
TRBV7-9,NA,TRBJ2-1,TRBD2,TGTGCCAGCAGTCCCCCGGGACTAGGACGGAGTGAGCAGTTCTTC,CASSPPGLGRSEQFF
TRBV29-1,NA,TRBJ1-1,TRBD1,TGCAGCGCCTGGGACAGGGTAAACACTGAAGCTTTCTTT,CSAWDRVNTEAFF
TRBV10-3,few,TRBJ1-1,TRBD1,TGTGCCATCAGTTGGGACAGCAACACTGAAGCTTTCTTT,CAISWDSNTEAFF
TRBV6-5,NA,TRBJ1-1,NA,TGTGCCAGCAGACCCGCGGGGGGTGGCACTGAAGCTTTCTTT,CASRPAGGGTEAFF
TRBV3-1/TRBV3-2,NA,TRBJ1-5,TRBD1,TGTGCCAGCAGCCCCCGGACAGGGGGTCACAATCAGCCCCAGCATTTT,CASSPRTGGHNQPQHF
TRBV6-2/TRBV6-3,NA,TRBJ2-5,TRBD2,TGTGCCAGCAGTAAGACTAGCTCCCAAGAGACCCAGTACTTC,CASSKTSSQETQYF
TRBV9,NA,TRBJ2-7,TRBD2,TGTGCCAGCAGCGTAGCGGTAGCGGGCGAGCAGTACTTC,CASSVAVAGEQYF
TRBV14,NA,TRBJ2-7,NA,TGTGCCAGCAGCCCCGCGAACTACGAGCAGTACTTC,CASSPANYEQYF
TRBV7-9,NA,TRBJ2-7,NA,TGTGCCAGCAGCAACAGGGAGCGGTACGAGCAGTACTTC,CASSNRERYEQYF
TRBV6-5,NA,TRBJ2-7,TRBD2,TGTGCCAGCAGCGCTTCTAGCGGAGTATACGAGCAGTACTTC,CASSASSGVYEQYF
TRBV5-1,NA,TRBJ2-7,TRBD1,TGCGCCAGCAGCAGGGACAGGGGGCACGAGCAGTACTTC,CASSRDRGHEQYF
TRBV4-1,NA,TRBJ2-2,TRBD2,TGCGCCAGCAGCCAGAATAGCGGGAGCCAAATCACCGGGGAGCTGTTTTTT,CASSQNSGSQITGELFF
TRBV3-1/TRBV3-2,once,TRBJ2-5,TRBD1,TGTGCCAGCAGCCAAGGACAGGGGGTGAAATCGGAGACCCAGTACTTC,CASSQGQGVKSETQYF
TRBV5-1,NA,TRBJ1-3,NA,TGCGCCAGCAGCCCCCGCGCCGACTCTGGAAACACCATATATTTT,CASSPRADSGNTIYF
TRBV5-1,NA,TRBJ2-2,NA,TGCGCCAGCAGCGCCAACCCAGGGACGAACACCGGGGAGCTGTTTTTT,CASSANPGTNTGELFF
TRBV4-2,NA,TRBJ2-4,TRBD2,TGTGCCAGCAGCCCTAGCGGGAGTCTTCAGTACTTC,CASSPSGSLQYF
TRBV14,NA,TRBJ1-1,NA,TGTGCCAGCAGCCAAGATTACATCGAAGCTTTCTTT,CASSQDYIEAFF
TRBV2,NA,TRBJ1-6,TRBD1,TGTGCCAGCGCATACGCAAGACAGGGTTTTTATAATTCACCCCTCCACTTT,CASAYARQGFYNSPLHF
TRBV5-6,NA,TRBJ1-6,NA,TGTGCCAGCAGCTTGGGGTCGGTAAGCTCCTATAATTCACCCCTCCACTTT,CASSLGSVSSYNSPLHF
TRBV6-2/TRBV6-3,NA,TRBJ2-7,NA,TGTGCCAGCAGTTACAACCGGGACACCGCCTACGAGCAGTACTTC,CASSYNRDTAYEQYF
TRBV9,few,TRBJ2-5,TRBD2,TGTGCCAGCAGCGTTAATAGCGGGGGCGGGGAGACCCAGTACTTC,CASSVNSGGGETQYF
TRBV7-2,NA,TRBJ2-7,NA,TGTGCCAGCAGCTTAGGCAGGGAGGCCTACGAGCAGTACTTC,CASSLGREAYEQYF
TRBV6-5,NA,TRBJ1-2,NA,TGTGCCAGCATTTCGGGGGTTTATGGCTACACCTTC,CASISGVYGYTF
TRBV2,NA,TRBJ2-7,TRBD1,TGTGCCAGCAGTGTGGGACAGACCTTCTACGAGCAGTACTTC,CASSVGQTFYEQYF
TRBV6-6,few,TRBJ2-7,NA,TGTGCCAGCAGACAGATCTACGAGCAGTACTTC,CASRQIYEQYF
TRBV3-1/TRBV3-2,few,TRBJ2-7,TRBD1,TGTGCCAGCAGCCAAGGTCCCCCAGGGGGTATCTACGAGCAGTACTTC,CASSQGPPGGIYEQYF
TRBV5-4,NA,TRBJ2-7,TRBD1,TGTGCCAGCAGCTTCCCCGGACAGGGGTCCGAGCAGTACTTC,CASSFPGQGSEQYF
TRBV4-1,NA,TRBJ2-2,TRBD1,TGCGCCAGCAGCCAACCAACGGGGACAGGGGTCGGGGAGCTGTTTTTT,CASSQPTGTGVGELFF
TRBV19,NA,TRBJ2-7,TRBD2,TGTGCCAGTAGTATCGGACTAGCGGGAGTACCCTACGAGCAGTACTTC,CASSIGLAGVPYEQYF
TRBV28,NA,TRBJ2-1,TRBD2,TGTGCCAGCAGTTTAGGGGTTGGCGGGGGGAAGTTGAATGAGCAGTTCTTC,CASSLGVGGGKLNEQFF
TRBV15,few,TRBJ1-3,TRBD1,TGTGCCACCAGTCCATCCCCTTCGACAGGGGCTGGAAACACCATATATTTT,CATSPSPSTGAGNTIYF
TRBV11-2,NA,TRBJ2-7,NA,TGTGCCAGCAGCTTATTCCAGGGCACCGGCGAGCAGTACTTC,CASSLFQGTGEQYF
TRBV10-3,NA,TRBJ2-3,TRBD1,TGTGCCACCAGACCGGGGACAGCCCCAACAGATACGCAGTATTTT,CATRPGTAPTDTQYF
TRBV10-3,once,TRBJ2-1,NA,TGTGCCATCAGTGAGTCGGCGGGTGAGCAGTTCTTC,CAISESAGEQFF
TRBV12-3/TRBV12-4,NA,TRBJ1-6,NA,TGTGCCAGCAGTCCCCCGTATCCCCCCCTCCACTTT,CASSPPYPPLHF